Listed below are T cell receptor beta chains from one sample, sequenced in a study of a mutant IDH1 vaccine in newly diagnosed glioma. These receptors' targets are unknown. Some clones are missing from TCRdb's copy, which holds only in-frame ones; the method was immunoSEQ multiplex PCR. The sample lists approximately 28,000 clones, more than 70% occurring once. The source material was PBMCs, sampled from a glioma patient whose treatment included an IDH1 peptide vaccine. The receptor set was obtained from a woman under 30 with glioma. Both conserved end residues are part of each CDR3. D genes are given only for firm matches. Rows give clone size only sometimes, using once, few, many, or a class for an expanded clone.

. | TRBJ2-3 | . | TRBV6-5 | CAGAGGPSDTQYF | TGTGCCGGCGCCGGGGGTCCCTCAGATACGCAGTATTTT
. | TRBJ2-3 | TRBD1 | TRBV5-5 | CASSGSWVDGDRGTDTQYF | TGTGCCAGCAGCGGTTCTTGGGTAGATGGGGACAGGGGAACAGATACGCAGTATTTT
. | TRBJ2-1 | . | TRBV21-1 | CASSKIMVRTGPCNEQFF | TGTGCCAGCAGCAAAATAATGGTAAGAACAGGGCCCTGCAATGAGCAGTTCTTC
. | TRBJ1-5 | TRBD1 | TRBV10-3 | CAISGGQGTQPQHF | TGTGCCATCAGTGGGGGACAGGGGACCCAGCCCCAGCATTTT
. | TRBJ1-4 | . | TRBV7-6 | CASSLGTATTNEKLFF | TGTGCCAGCAGCTTAGGTACAGCTACAACTAATGAAAAACTGTTTTTT
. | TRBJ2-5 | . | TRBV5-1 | CASSLEGRTQYF | TGCGCCAGCAGCTTGGAGGGACGGACCCAGTACTTC
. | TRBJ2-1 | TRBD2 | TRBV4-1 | CASSQDTGPPGGGAYKDNEQFF | TGCGCCAGCAGCCAAGACACCGGACCCCCAGGCGGGGGGGCATATAAGGATAATGAGCAGTTCTTC
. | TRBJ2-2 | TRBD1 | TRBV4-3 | CASSQDPPGGTAGELFF | TGCGCCAGCAGCCAAGATCCCCCAGGGGGCACGGCCGGGGAGCTGTTTTTT
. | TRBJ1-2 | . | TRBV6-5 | CASSYGGGQYGYTF | TGTGCCAGCAGTTACGGGGGGGGCCAATATGGCTACACCTTC
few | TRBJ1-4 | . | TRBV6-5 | CASSYGPTNEKLFF | TGTGCCAGCAGTTACGGTCCAACTAATGAAAAACTGTTTTTT
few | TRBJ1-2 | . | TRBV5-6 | CASSLGAATRIYGYTF | TGTGCCAGCAGCTTGGGGGCCGCCACGAGAATCTATGGCTACACCTTC
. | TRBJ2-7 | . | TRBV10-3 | CAISEVPGNGQFYEQYF | TGTGCCATCAGTGAAGTTCCCGGCAACGGACAGTTCTACGAGCAGTACTTC
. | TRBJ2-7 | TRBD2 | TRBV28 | CASAAGGDYEQYF | TGTGCCAGCGCCGCGGGGGGGGATTACGAGCAGTACTTC